This TCR beta chain was recovered during a study of blood T cells in healthy people across ages. Study results and limitations: Since the PBMCs were unsorted, naive and antigen-experienced cells could not be conclusively compared. In long-lived donors, naive CD4+ cell counts and diversity exceeded those of aged donors. Diversity estimated from one million T cells was considered an underestimate.

For the second PCR, which ran for 7 to 11 cycles, a sample-barcoded 5' primer and a J-beta primer mix were used. TCRdb reprocessed the 5' RACE reads with MiXCR, giving one entry per CDR3 protein. Of almost 550,000 distinct CDR3 sequences in the sample, 24% are singletons; the top ten hold approximately 8.7%. Extraction yielded at least 5 micrograms of total RNA per sample. This clonotype occurred a few times. Its antigen is undetermined. The CDR3 is made up of 16 amino acids. Trimming cost V 1 base and J 3 bases, with 16 bases left between them. Germline CDR1 reads SGHDN; CDR2 reads FVKESK. This sample was shared with a second study, whose subject was T cells of mothers and their children.

Sequenced: blood. V usage is TRBV14 and J usage is TRBJ2-7; the D gene is possibly TRBD1 (5 bases). This TCR was sampled from a boy younger than 18 in good health. In DNA form, the CDR3 reads TGTGCCAGCAGCCAAGTATTCCAGGGAATCCTCTACGAGCAGTACTTC. Protein product: CASSQVFQGILYEQYF.